The 3 T cell receptor beta chains below were found in one sample sequenced in a study of blood T cells in healthy people across ages. A second 7 to 11 cycle PCR used barcoded and J-beta primers. One entry per CDR3 protein results from TCRdb running MiXCR on the 5' RACE reads. The profile shows approximately 810,000 distinct CDR3 sequences, around 30% of them singletons. Source material: blood. These receptors were obtained from a woman aged 80 or over in good health.

This clonotype was observed at least ten times. The chain is built from TRBV7-2 and TRBJ2-7; 10 nucleotides line up with TRBD1. The CDR3 totals 15 residues. With 2 bases clipped from V and 7 bases from J, the junction kept 8 bases outside the gene matches. Germline CDR1 and CDR2: SGHTA and FQGNSA. The CDR3 DNA reads as TGTGCCAGCAGCTTAATGGGACAGGGGTTGAATGAGCAGTACTTC. This codes for CASSLMGQGLNEQYF.

This sequence joins TRBV5-5 and TRBJ2-3; a weak D match, TRBD2 (6 bases). Trimming took off 5 bases at V and 6 bases at J, with 16 bases between the two ends. The CDR3 totals 14 residues. Germline V gene lookup returns CDR1 SGHKS and CDR2 YYEKEE (reference sequence). CDR3 sequence (DNA): TGTGCCAGCAGGTTGTCTGGGGGGAGGGATACGCAGTATTTT. It translates to CASRLSGGRDTQYF. Together with reference TRBV5-5 and TRBJ2-3, the CDR3 gives the full variable domain: DAGVTQSPTHLIKTRGQQVTLRCSPISGHKSVSWYQQVLGQGPQFIFQYYEKEERGRGNFPDRFSARQFPNYSSELNVNALLLGDSALYLCASRLSGGRDTQYFGPGTRLTVL.

This clonotype was picked up a small number of times. The CDR3 DNA sequence: TGCGCCAGCAGCCAAGATCTTTTTAGTGCAGGGAGGGCTTTCTTT. This gives the protein CASSQDLFSAGRAFF. The chain employs TRBV4-3 and TRBJ1-1; possible D gene TRBD1, 5 bases. Trimming took 0 bases from V and 11 from J, leaving 19 bases between them. Germline CDR1 reads LGHNA; CDR2 reads YSLEER. The CDR3 extends over 15 amino acids.